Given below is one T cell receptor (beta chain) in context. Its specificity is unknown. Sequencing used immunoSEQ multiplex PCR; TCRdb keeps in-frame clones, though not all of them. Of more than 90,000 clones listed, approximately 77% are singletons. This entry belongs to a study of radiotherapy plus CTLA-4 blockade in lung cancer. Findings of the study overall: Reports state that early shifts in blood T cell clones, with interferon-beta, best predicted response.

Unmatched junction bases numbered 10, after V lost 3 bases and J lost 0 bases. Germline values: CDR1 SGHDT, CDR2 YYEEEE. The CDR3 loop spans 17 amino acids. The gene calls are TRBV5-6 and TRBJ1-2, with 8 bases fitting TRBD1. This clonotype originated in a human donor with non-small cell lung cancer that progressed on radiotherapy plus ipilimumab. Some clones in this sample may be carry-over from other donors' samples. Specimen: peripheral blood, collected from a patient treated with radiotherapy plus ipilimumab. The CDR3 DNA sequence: TGTGCCAGCAGCTCCGTGACAGGGGACCAAGCTAACTATGGCTACACCTTC. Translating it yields CASSSVTGDQANYGYTF.